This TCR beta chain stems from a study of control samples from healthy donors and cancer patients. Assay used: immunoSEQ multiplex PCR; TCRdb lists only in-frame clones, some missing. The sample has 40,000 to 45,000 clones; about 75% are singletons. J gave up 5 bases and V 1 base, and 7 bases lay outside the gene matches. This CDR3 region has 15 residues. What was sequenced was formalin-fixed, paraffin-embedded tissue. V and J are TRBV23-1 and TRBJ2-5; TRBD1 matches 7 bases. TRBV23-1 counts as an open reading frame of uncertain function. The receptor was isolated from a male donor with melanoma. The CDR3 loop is CASSQCGQESETQYF. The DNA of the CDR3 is TGCGCCAGCAGTCAATGTGGACAGGAGAGCGAGACCCAGTACTTC.